These 26 T cell receptor beta chains were all obtained from the same sample, sequenced in a study of identical twins. Using its own MiXCR run on the 5' RACE reads, TCRdb lists one record per CDR3 protein. The sample lists about 240,000 distinct CDR3 sequences, approximately 12% occurring once. This same sample was also part of a study on yellow fever vaccine responses in identical twins.

The specimen was memory (CD45RO+) T cells sorted from blood. These receptors all come from a woman aged 18 to 35 in good health.

This clonotype was counted only a few times. The V and J genes are TRBV3-1 and TRBJ2-2; D call uncertain. CDR1 LGHDT and CDR2 YNNKEL come from the germline V gene (reference sequence). The V gene lost 4 bases and the J gene lost 5 bases, with 23 bases spanning the gap. The CDR3 covers 18 residues. The CDR3 region is CASSPRSPPAYLTGELFF. The CDR3, as DNA: TGTGCCAGCAGCCCTAGAAGTCCCCCCGCTTACTTGACCGGGGAGCTGTTTTTT.

V usage is TRBV3-1 and J usage is TRBJ2-1; possible D gene TRBD1, 5 bases. Germline values: CDR1 LGHDT, CDR2 YNNKEL (reference sequence). V lost 4 bases and J lost 4, with 17 bases in between. The CDR3 runs to 16 residues. CDR3 coding DNA: TGTGCCAGCAGCCCAATTTTTCGGACACCTTACAATGAGCAGTTCTTC. It translates to CASSPIFRTPYNEQFF.

The chain combines TRBV7-9 with TRBJ2-1; D could derive from TRBD1 or TRBD2 (5 bases each). Trimming took off 1 base at V and 1 base at J, with 11 bases between the two ends. The CDR3 covers 16 residues. Germline V gene data show CDR1 as SEHNR and CDR2 as FQNEAQ (reference sequence). CDR3 sequence (DNA): TGTGCCAGCAGCTTAGTGCCGGGGCTTTCCTACAATGAGCAGTTCTTC. Its protein is CASSLVPGLSYNEQFF. Looking up the rest from reference TRBV7-9 and TRBJ2-1 gives the full variable domain: DTGVSQNPRHKITKRGQNVTFRCDPISEHNRLYWYRQTLGQGPEFLTYFQNEAQLEKSRLLSDRFSAERPKGSFSTLEIQRTEQGDSAMYLCASSLVPGLSYNEQFFGPGTRLTVL.

This clonotype came up many times. The V and J genes are TRBV20-1 and TRBJ2-3; 7 nucleotides agree with TRBD2. CDR1 is DFQATT, CDR2 SNEGSKA, per germline (reference sequence). V dropped 6 bases and J dropped 4; count of bases not matched to a gene: 16. The CDR3 sequence is 16 residues long. The CDR3 DNA is TGCAGTGCGAACTCCCCCGCAGCGGGGCCCGCAGATACGCAGTATTTT. Protein: CSANSPAAGPADTQYF.

The chain recombines TRBV14 with TRBJ2-2, with D possibly TRBD2 on 6 matching bases. Germline V CDR1 and CDR2: SGHDN, FVKESK. The CDR3 has 14 amino acids. The V and J ends lost 0 bases and 7 bases respectively, with 9 bases between them. The CDR3 here is CASSQDSGFGELFF. The CDR3, as DNA: TGTGCCAGCAGCCAAGATAGCGGATTCGGGGAGCTGTTTTTT.

This clonotype appeared many times. The chain has TRBV12-3 or TRBV12-4 and TRBJ2-7, with 10 bases that match TRBD2. V shed 8 bases and J 6 bases; nucleotides not matched to a gene: 10. The CDR3 spans 14 residues. The CDR3 DNA is TGTGCCAGCTCTAGCGGGAGCGCGAGGGTCGAGCAGTACTTC. Its translation is CASSSGSARVEQYF.

This clonotype has just a few counts. This chain uses TRBV14 with TRBJ2-1; 8 nucleotides match TRBD2. The length of the CDR3 is 14 residues. The junction had 5 bases not matched to a gene; V was cut back by 4 bases and J by 6 bases. Germline V gives CDR1 SGHDN, CDR2 FVKESK. The CDR3 DNA sequence: TGTGCCAGCAGCCTCGGGACTAGAGTCAATGAGCAGTTCTTC. Its translation: CASSLGTRVNEQFF.

This clonotype was seen at least ten times. The V gene is TRBV10-3, the J gene TRBJ2-3, with 7 bases aligning to TRBD1. The CDR3 is made up of 16 amino acids. Looked up from germline, CDR1 is ENHRY and CDR2 is SYGVKD. The junction had 14 bases not matched to a gene; V was cut back by 11 bases and J by 0 bases. DNA for the CDR3: TGTGCCTCCTTGAGGGGTGTGACAGGGAGCACAGATACGCAGTATTTT. It specifies CASLRGVTGSTDTQYF.

This clonotype was picked up a small number of times. This chain joins TRBV20-1 and TRBJ2-1, with TRBD2 matching over 14 bases. This CDR3 has 17 residues. V shed 1 base, J shed 3 bases, and the junction held 5 bases outside the gene matches. Germline V gene sequence: CDR1 DFQATT, CDR2 SNEGSKA (reference sequence). The CDR3 DNA sequence: TGCAGTGCTAGAGGACTAGCGGGGGGGGCCCGCTACAATGAGCAGTTCTTC. It encodes CSARGLAGGARYNEQFF.

This clonotype has at least ten counts. The chain uses TRBV7-9 and TRBJ1-1; possible D gene TRBD1, 6 bases. Germline V gives CDR1 SEHNR, CDR2 FQNEAQ (reference sequence). The CDR3 extends over 14 amino acids. With 1 base removed from V and 6 bases from J, the gap between germline ends came to 12 bases. For the CDR3, the DNA is TGTGCCAGCAGCTTAGGGGCCGAGGGGGCTGAAGCTTTCTTT. Translation gives CASSLGAEGAEAFF.

This chain joins TRBV29-1 and TRBJ1-3; D is unclear. The CDR3 runs to 14 residues. Trimming removed 2 bases from V and 0 bases from J, with 8 bases in between. The germline V gene has CDR1 SQVTM and CDR2 ANQGSEA. CDR3 amino acids: CSVELDTSGNTIYF. Written as DNA, the CDR3 is TGCAGCGTTGAACTCGACACCTCTGGAAACACCATATATTTT.

This clonotype occurred a few times. The rearrangement joins TRBV9 to TRBJ1-4, with 7 bases identical to TRBD1. The V segment lost 2 bases and the J segment 4 bases; nucleotides outside the gene matches: 5. The CDR3 consists of 15 residues. Germline V gene data show CDR1 as SGDLS and CDR2 as YYNGEE. The CDR3 is CASSVGTARNEKLFF. The CDR3 DNA sequence: TGTGCCAGCAGCGTCGGGACAGCTCGTAATGAAAAACTGTTTTTT.

In its sample, this clonotype was seen many times. The chain combines TRBV12-3 or TRBV12-4 with TRBJ1-5, with D unclear. V lost 6 bases to trimming and J lost 4 bases, with 13 bases between them. The CDR3 contains 14 residues. The CDR3 loop is CASSPNPGNQPQHF. The CDR3 DNA sequence: TGTGCCAGCAGCCCTAACCCTGGTAATCAGCCCCAGCATTTT.

This clonotype was seen more than once but under ten times. CDR3 sequence (DNA): TGTGCCAGCAGTTACCCACCGGGGGGGGCCCCCAATGAGCAGTTCTTC. Translating gives CASSYPPGGAPNEQFF. The gene calls are TRBV28 and TRBJ2-1, with TRBD2 identical over 8 bases. Losses at the gene ends were 4 bases for V and 6 bases for J; bases not matched to a gene: 11. The CDR3 has 16 amino acids. In germline, CDR1 is MDHEN, CDR2 SYDVKM.

This clonotype was counted ten times or more. CDR3 amino acids: CASRSAPGEQFF. The CDR3 DNA is TGTGCCAGCAGATCAGCCCCGGGCGAGCAGTTCTTC. This chain connects TRBV12-3 or TRBV12-4 to TRBJ2-1; D uncertain. The CDR3 is made up of 12 amino acids. Trimming stripped 6 bases from V and 10 bases from J, with 13 bases between.

This clonotype was recorded a few times. The chain is built from TRBV7-9 and TRBJ2-1; 9 nucleotides line up with TRBD1. From germline, CDR1 is SEHNR and CDR2 FQNEAQ (reference sequence). V was clipped by 2 bases and J by 15 bases; unmatched bases: 5. The CDR3 extends over 12 amino acids. The CDR3 DNA reads as TGTGCCAGCAGCTTAACAACAGGGGGCGGGTTCTTC. Its protein product is CASSLTTGGGFF.

This clonotype was seen many times. The chain carries TRBV30 and TRBJ1-2; weak D call: TRBD1 (5 bases). The CDR3 has 12 residues. From germline, CDR1 is GTSNPN and CDR2 SVGIG (reference sequence). V was trimmed by 4 bases and J by 5 bases, leaving 11 bases between them. As DNA, the CDR3 is TGTGCCTGGATGCCAGGGATGTATGGCTACACCTTC. It is translated as CAWMPGMYGYTF. The full variable domain, completed using reference TRBV30 and TRBJ1-2, is SQTIHQWPATLVQPVGSPLSLECTVEGTSNPNLYWYRQAAGRGLQLLFYSVGIGQISSEVPQNLSASRPQDRQFILSSKKLLLSDSGFYLCAWMPGMYGYTFGSGTRLTVV.

This chain uses TRBV7-8 with TRBJ2-1; D is unclear. Deletions cut 5 bases from V and 5 bases from J, with 7 bases between. CDR1 and CDR2 from the germline V gene are SGHVS and FQNEAQ. The CDR3 spans 12 residues. The DNA of the CDR3 is TGTGCCAGCAGCCGGAAAAACAATGAGCAGTTCTTC. Its translation: CASSRKNNEQFF.

The chain joins TRBV6-1 to TRBJ1-5; TRBD1 is a possible D gene (5 bases). V was shortened by 2 bases and J by 7 bases, with 15 bases between the two germline ends. CDR1 and CDR2 from the germline V gene are MNHNS and SASEGT. This CDR3 has 15 amino acids. The CDR3 nucleotides are TGTGCCAGCAGTGAAATGGGACGGTCGTCCCAGCCCCAGCATTTT. It is translated as CASSEMGRSSQPQHF.

The genes are TRBV2 and TRBJ2-7; a weak D match, TRBD2 (6 bases). This CDR3 has 13 amino acids. Germline CDR1 and CDR2: SNHLY and FYNNEI. The germline V and J ends were trimmed by 6 bases and 2 bases, with 11 bases remaining between them. CDR3: CASREGVTYEQYF. The CDR3 DNA reads as TGTGCCAGCAGGGAGGGAGTGACCTACGAGCAGTACTTC.

This clonotype has just a few counts. This chain links TRBV12-3 or TRBV12-4 with TRBJ2-4, with TRBD2 matching over 10 bases. This CDR3 is built from 17 residues. The ends lost 1 base at V and 1 base at J; junction bases unmatched: 4. The CDR3 loop reads CASSLVGSGGAKNIQYF. CDR3 nucleotides: TGTGCCAGCAGTTTAGTCGGTAGCGGGGGGGCCAAAAACATTCAGTACTTC.

This clonotype was counted many times. The chain has TRBV20-1 and TRBJ2-2, with D possibly being TRBD2 (7 bases). The germline V and J ends were trimmed by 1 base and 4 bases, with 13 bases remaining between them. CDR3 size: 15 residues. Germline CDR1 and CDR2: DFQATT and SNEGSKA (reference sequence). This CDR3 is CSARVGGQVTGELFF. CDR3 sequence (DNA): TGCAGTGCTAGAGTGGGGGGGCAGGTCACCGGGGAGCTGTTTTTT.

The V and J genes are TRBV3-1 and TRBJ2-1; TRBD1 might be the D (6 bases). This CDR3 is built from 15 residues. V lost 5 bases to trimming and J lost 7 bases, with 18 bases between them. The germline V gene encodes CDR1 LGHDT and CDR2 YNNKEL (reference sequence). CDR3 bases: TGTGCCAGCAGCGCCCAGGACAGCCTGAAGAATGAGCAGTTCTTC. It encodes CASSAQDSLKNEQFF.

This sequence joins TRBV7-2 and TRBJ2-2; 10 nucleotides match TRBD2. The germline CDR1 and CDR2 sequences are SGHTA and FQGNSA. The V segment lost 7 bases and the J segment 2 bases; nucleotides outside the gene matches: 4. This CDR3 has 15 residues. This chain's CDR3 is CASTVLAGNTGELFF. The DNA of the CDR3 is TGTGCCAGCACCGTACTAGCGGGAAACACCGGGGAGCTGTTTTTT.

The gene calls are TRBV10-3 and TRBJ2-7; TRBD1 or TRBD2 may be the D gene (5 bases each). Trimming left V 2 bases short and J 2 bases short, with 13 bases between. CDR3 length equals 15 residues. Germline CDR1 and CDR2: ENHRY and SYGVKD. CDR3: CAISELRGRTYEQYF. The CDR3 nucleotides are TGTGCCATCAGTGAGCTGAGGGGCAGAACCTACGAGCAGTACTTC.

This clonotype occurred many times. The chain is built from TRBV4-3 and TRBJ2-4, with a tentative D call TRBD2 (6 bases). Trimming took 1 base from V and 6 from J, leaving 19 bases between them. CDR3 length equals 17 residues. Looked up from germline, CDR1 is LGHNA and CDR2 is YSLEER. This chain's CDR3 is CASSQGTSMGPGNIQYF. DNA of the CDR3: TGCGCCAGCAGCCAAGGAACTAGCATGGGGCCGGGAAACATTCAGTACTTC.